A selection of T cell receptor beta chains follows, all from one sample in a study of shared clonotypes between healthy human individuals. Only in-frame clones appear in the TCRdb table, and some are missing; sequencing was by immunoSEQ multiplex PCR. The table records roughly 2.5 million clones, approximately 94% of them present only once. Material: naive CD4+ T cells sorted from blood. All receptors come from a young man in good health. Each CDR3 is given with its conserved first and last residue.

J	V	length	CDR3
TRBJ1-2	TRBV7-8	15	CASSPAGTATHGYTF
TRBJ2-4	TRBV27	17	CASSTGGRGQAKNIQYF
TRBJ2-5	TRBV14	15	CASSPSGGAQETQYF
TRBJ1-1	TRBV5-1	14	CASSSRASRTEAFF
TRBJ2-7	TRBV27	13	CASSLYGRNEQYF
TRBJ1-3	TRBV6-6	16	CASSSPGPYSGNTIYF
TRBJ2-7	TRBV7-9	14	CASSRPGSAYEQYF
TRBJ2-7	TRBV7-2	14	CASSLAQTAYEQYF
TRBJ2-5	TRBV19	13	CASSGGRGETQYF
TRBJ2-1	TRBV9	15	CASSVSSGGANEQFF
TRBJ1-5	TRBV28	14	CASSGRALNQPQHF
TRBJ2-5	TRBV4-1	15	CASSQVASFQETQYF
TRBJ1-5	TRBV29-1	14	CSVEDPGNNQPQHF
TRBJ2-2	TRBV5-4	15	CASSSKGQGVGELFF
TRBJ1-5	TRBV25-1	13	CASSVGFNQPQHF
TRBJ1-1	TRBV29-1	15	CSGGQVADLNTEAFF
TRBJ1-5	TRBV21-1	14	CASSTGQGGQPQHF
TRBJ2-2	TRBV5-1	16	CASSPWAGADTGELFF
TRBJ1-1	TRBV5-5	13	CASSTWTGSQAFF
TRBJ2-7	TRBV27	14	CASSWVVGGNEQYF
TRBJ2-7	TRBV19	14	CASADVAGAYEQYF
TRBJ2-3	TRBV6-6	13	CASTRQDTDTQYF
TRBJ2-7	TRBV6-5	15	CASSRGGTADYEQYF
TRBJ2-4	TRBV15	20	CATSNRDRGPIGLAKNIQYF
TRBJ2-3	TRBV5-6	14	CASAPSRGTDTQYF
TRBJ1-5	TRBV19	15	CASRSEGVSNQPQHF
TRBJ2-3	TRBV21-1	18	CASTLTESPSGRIDTQYF
TRBJ2-3	TRBV7-2	17	CASSLATSGGNTDTQYF
TRBJ2-7	TRBV10-3	14	CAISHASDSYEQYF
TRBJ2-6	TRBV11-3	19	CASSLGGYLTLSGANVLTF